This TCR beta chain was profiled in a study of cytomegalovirus exposure and HLA in healthy donors. General study points: Later analysis identified a missense DCLRE1C variant that was linked to TCR beta V- and J-gene trimming. Later on, analysis showed that most CMV-associated TCR beta chains appeared to be HLA-restricted. An analysis done earlier found most TCR beta V segments productive about 90% or about 30% of the time.

In the case of this clone: Its antigen is currently unknown.

The PCR was carried out with 60 Vbeta primers and 13 Jbeta primers. The table came from immunoSEQ multiplex PCR; TCRdb's copy has only in-frame clones and leaves some out. The table includes around 52,000 clones, 70% to 85% detected once. It was healthy bone marrow donors who served as donors. The sequencing sample was made of PBMCs. This TCR was sampled from a man between 35 and 55 years old in good health and CMV-seronegative.

The CDR3 sequence is CASSVASGVMDSPLHF. The CDR3 DNA reads TGTGCCAGCAGCGTAGCGTCCGGGGTGATGGATTCACCCCTCCACTTT. This sequence joins TRBV5-4 and TRBJ1-6; no clear D. This CDR3 is 16 amino acids long. Germline CDR1 and CDR2: SGHNT and YYREEE (reference sequence). Trimming removed 4 bases from V and 8 bases from J, with 19 bases in between.